What follows are 28 T cell receptor beta chains derived from one specimen sequenced in a study of T cells in Graves' hyperthyroidism and ophthalmopathy. Amplification of TCR beta CDR3 regions was performed using RNA transcripts as template. RT-PCR in the first round (using the HTBI primer set) targeted the TCR CDR3. TCRdb itself ran the multiplex PCR reads through MiXCR, one entry per CDR3 protein. The sample yields about 360,000 distinct CDR3 sequences, about 13% seen once. Sequences were obtained from blood. These receptor sequences come from a woman under 30 with Graves' hyperthyroidism.

The genes are TRBV15 and TRBJ2-2; weak D call: TRBD1 (5 bases). The germline gives CDR1 LNHNV, CDR2 YYDKDF (reference sequence). CDR3 length: 16 amino acids. V lost 3 bases and J lost 1, with 12 bases in between. CDR3 in amino acids: CATSSPRVQNTGELFF. The CDR3 DNA sequence: TGTGCCACCAGCAGTCCCAGGGTACAGAACACCGGGGAGCTGTTTTTT.

This clonotype was counted a few times. The chain uses TRBV7-8 and TRBJ1-4; 7 bases are shared with TRBD1. This CDR3 comprises 15 residues. J lost 5 bases, V lost 5 bases, and 8 bases had no gene match. Germline V gives CDR1 SGHVS, CDR2 FQNEAQ. CDR3 sequence: CASSPWDRLNEKLFF. CDR3 DNA sequence: TGTGCCAGCAGCCCCTGGGACAGATTAAATGAAAAACTGTTTTTT.

This clonotype was observed many times. The chain's CDR3 is CASSVGGAAKETQYF. In nucleotides, the CDR3 is TGTGCCAGCAGCGTAGGAGGGGCGGCGAAAGAGACCCAGTACTTC. J is TRBJ2-5 and V is TRBV9; possibly TRBD1 or TRBD2 for D (5 bases each). This CDR3 comprises 15 residues. With 0 bases removed from V and 3 bases from J, the gap between germline ends came to 12 bases. The germline CDR1 and CDR2 sequences are SGDLS and YYNGEE.

This clonotype showed up many times. This sequence joins TRBV4-1 and TRBJ1-4, with 11 bases that match TRBD1. The V and J ends lost 1 base and 7 bases, in that order; junction bases with no gene match: 2. The CDR3 length is 15 residues. Germline V gene lookup returns CDR1 MGHRA and CDR2 YSYEKL. The CDR3 loop is CASSQGDRGSEKLFF. CDR3 nucleotide sequence: TGCGCCAGCAGCCAAGGGGACAGGGGGTCTGAAAAACTGTTTTTT.

Comment on this clonotype: A read error may account for a junction end that differs from germline. V gene TRBV13 combines with J gene TRBJ2-2, with 9 bases matching TRBD2. Germline CDR1 PRHDT, CDR2 FYEKMQ (reference sequence). CDR3 length: 15 amino acids. CDR3 loop: CSSSAGGAGTGELFF. CDR3 DNA sequence: TGTTCCAGCAGCGCGGGAGGGGCCGGAACCGGGGAGCTGTTTTTT.

This clonotype was observed at least ten times. The chain carries TRBV19 and TRBJ1-1; D call uncertain. The V end lost 9 bases, the J end lost 1 base, and 12 bases lay between the germline ends. CDR1 and CDR2 from the germline V gene are LNHDA and SQIVND (reference sequence). CDR3 length: 13 amino acids. The CDR3 loop is CASSVSGNTEAFF. In DNA form, the CDR3 reads TGTGCCAGCAGCGTGAGTGGGAACACTGAAGCTTTCTTT.

This chain uses TRBV10-3 with TRBJ2-2, with 10 bases identical to TRBD2. J was trimmed by 0 bases and V by 10 bases; bases with no gene match: 11. The germline V gene encodes CDR1 ENHRY and CDR2 SYGVKD. The CDR3 spans 17 residues. The CDR3 nucleotides read TGTGCCACCACCCCTAGCGGGGGTGCTTCGAACACCGGGGAGCTGTTTTTT. It yields the protein CATTPSGGASNTGELFF.

This clonotype was counted at least ten times. The chain links TRBV7-9 to TRBJ1-1; a possible D gene is TRBD1 (5 bases). There are 11 residues in the CDR3. Trimming left V 5 bases short and J 10 bases short, with 11 bases between. The germline CDR1 and CDR2 sequences are SEHNR and FQNEAQ (reference sequence). The CDR3 spells CASSLGEGAFF. DNA of the CDR3: TGTGCCAGCAGCCTAGGGGAAGGAGCTTTCTTT.

This clonotype was observed a few times. J is TRBJ2-1 and V is TRBV30; possibly TRBD1 for D (5 bases). CDR3 size: 10 residues. Between the trimmed V and J ends, which lost 1 base and 10 bases, there was a span of 5 bases. Germline-derived CDR1 and CDR2 are GTSNPN and SVGIG (reference sequence). As DNA, the CDR3 is TGTGCCTGGAGTGGGACAGAGCAGTTCTTC. Translation: CAWSGTEQFF.

This clonotype was observed at least ten times. The V gene is TRBV29-1, the J gene TRBJ2-2; D uncertain. Germline V CDR1 and CDR2: SQVTM, ANQGSEA. The CDR3 sequence is 15 residues long. V shed 8 bases and J shed 0 bases, with 16 bases lying between them. Here the CDR3 DNA reads TGCAGCTTCGACGGCCATCGCGCGAACACCGGGGAGCTGTTTTTT. Protein: CSFDGHRANTGELFF.

This clonotype was detected many times. The chain uses TRBV28 and TRBJ2-3; no clear D. CDR1 is MDHEN and CDR2 is SYDVKM in the germline V gene. The CDR3 is made up of 17 amino acids. V lost 6 bases to trimming and J lost 4 bases, with 23 bases between them. CDR3 protein: CASSLKTSFWRPDTQYF. DNA of the CDR3: TGTGCCAGCAGCCTCAAAACATCCTTTTGGCGGCCAGATACGCAGTATTTT.

This clonotype showed up many times. The J gene is TRBJ1-4, the V gene TRBV15, with D possibly TRBD1 on 6 matching bases. Trimming cost V 0 bases and J 8 bases, with 10 bases left between them. The CDR3 length is 14 residues. Looked up from germline, CDR1 is LNHNV and CDR2 is YYDKDF (reference sequence). The CDR3 sequence is CATSRDLGGEKLFF. CDR3 DNA sequence: TGTGCCACCAGCAGAGATCTGGGGGGCGAAAAACTGTTTTTT.

The gene calls are TRBV4-2 and TRBJ1-6; perhaps TRBD1 as D (6 bases). The CDR3 runs 17 residues. Deletions cut 0 bases from V and 7 bases from J, with 16 bases between. CDR1 and CDR2 from the germline V gene are LGHNA and YNFKEQ. The CDR3 bases are TGTGCCAGCAGCCAAGATCCCCGCCGGGGGGCGAATTCACCCCTCCACTTT. Translation: CASSQDPRRGANSPLHF.

This clonotype was seen ten or more times. The chain combines TRBV7-6 with TRBJ2-1; no definite D call. The germline CDR1 and CDR2 sequences are SGHVS and FNYEAQ. Trimming cost V 4 bases and J 0 bases, with 10 bases left between them. This CDR3 is built from 15 residues. In DNA form, the CDR3 reads TGTGCCAGCAGCTCCCAGGAAAGCTCCTACAATGAGCAGTTCTTC. Translation: CASSSQESSYNEQFF.

The V and J genes are TRBV24-1 and TRBJ1-1, with a possible D match to TRBD1 (6 bases). Trimming left V 3 bases short and J 5 bases short, with 15 bases between. Germline CDR1 reads KGHDR; CDR2 reads SFDVKD. This CDR3 is built from 15 residues. The DNA of the CDR3 is TGTGCCACCAGTGATGGGACTTCGAGGGGGACTGAAGCTTTCTTT. It codes for CATSDGTSRGTEAFF.

This clonotype was seen many times. V and J are TRBV29-1 and TRBJ2-7; D unclear. The CDR3 is 15 amino acids. Germline-derived CDR1 and CDR2 are SQVTM and ANQGSEA. Trimming pared 6 bases from V and 1 base from J, leaving 19 bases between. In DNA, the CDR3 is TGCAGCGTCCGCCCCCCGGACGGAGATTCCTACGAGCAGTACTTC. Translation gives CSVRPPDGDSYEQYF.

This clonotype was recorded a few times. This rearrangement joins TRBV27 to TRBJ1-5; tentatively, D is TRBD1 (5 bases). CDR1 is MNHEY and CDR2 is SMNVEV in the germline V gene (reference sequence). Trimming took off 7 bases at V and 9 bases at J, with 13 bases between the two ends. This CDR3 has 12 amino acids. The CDR3, as DNA: TGTGCCAGCAATAATGGGGGTGGGCCCCAGCATTTT. It codes for CASNNGGGPQHF.

This clonotype was seen many times. The rearrangement joins TRBV13 to TRBJ2-3; 7 nucleotides agree with TRBD2. Germline loops: CDR1 PRHDT, CDR2 FYEKMQ (reference sequence). The CDR3 is 14 amino acids. J was trimmed by 4 bases and V by 6 bases; bases with no gene match: 7. The chain's CDR3 is CASRKTSPADTQYF. The CDR3 region has the DNA TGTGCCAGCAGAAAGACTAGCCCCGCAGATACGCAGTATTTT.

This clonotype was seen only a few times. The chain uses TRBV2 and TRBJ1-6; no definite D call. V lost 1 base to trimming and J lost 0 bases, with 7 bases between them. The germline gives CDR1 SNHLY, CDR2 FYNNEI. This CDR3 comprises 16 residues. The CDR3 sequence: CASSEGRTSYNSPLHF. The CDR3 DNA reads as TGTGCCAGCAGTGAAGGACGGACCTCCTATAATTCACCCCTCCACTTT.

This clonotype occurred many times. The rearrangement uses TRBV2 and TRBJ2-1; tentatively, D is TRBD1 (5 bases). CDR3 size: 15 residues. Germline V gene sequence: CDR1 SNHLY, CDR2 FYNNEI. V was clipped by 7 bases and J by 3 bases, with 16 bases between them. The CDR3 nucleotides read TGTGCCAGCATCCAGGGTTCAAGCGTCTACAATGAGCAGTTCTTC. Translation gives CASIQGSSVYNEQFF.

This clonotype was observed many times. The chain has TRBV30 and TRBJ1-2; D not resolved. The CDR3 runs 13 residues. Germline V gene data show CDR1 as GTSNPN and CDR2 as SVGIG (reference sequence). The V end was cut by 4 bases, the J end by 4 bases, with 13 bases between. The CDR3 bases are TGTGCCTGGAATGGTGGCGGGCCCTATGGCTACACCTTC. This sequence encodes CAWNGGGPYGYTF.

This clonotype was seen repeatedly, ten times or more. The rearrangement joins TRBV28 to TRBJ2-1, with 8 nucleotides matching TRBD2. The CDR3 consists of 16 residues. V shed 4 bases, J shed 7 bases, and the junction held 12 bases outside the gene matches. The germline gives CDR1 MDHEN, CDR2 SYDVKM. DNA for the CDR3: TGTGCCAGCAGTTCCCTGGGGACTAGGGTCATGAATGAGCAGTTCTTC. It encodes CASSSLGTRVMNEQFF.

This clonotype was observed at least ten times. This chain uses TRBV20-1 with TRBJ2-7; D perhaps matches TRBD2 (6 bases). CDR1 is DFQATT, CDR2 SNEGSKA, per germline (reference sequence). The CDR3 is 14 residues long. V lost 4 bases and J 1 base, leaving 14 bases between the germline ends. As DNA, the CDR3 is TGCAGTGCTAATAGCGGAACGAAATCCTACGAGCAGTACTTC. Encoded protein: CSANSGTKSYEQYF.

The table lists this clonotype with many counts. This chain uses TRBV28 with TRBJ2-3; 14 bases are a match to TRBD2. The CDR3 consists of 14 residues. Looked up from germline, CDR1 is MDHEN and CDR2 is SYDVKM. J was trimmed by 4 bases and V by 11 bases; bases with no gene match: 5. CDR3 amino acids: CASGTSGRADTQYF. The CDR3 DNA reads TGTGCCTCCGGGACTAGCGGGAGAGCAGATACGCAGTATTTT.

This clonotype was seen ten or more times. V and J are TRBV5-1 and TRBJ1-1; D uncertain. Trimming cost V 1 base and J 1 base, with 14 bases left between them. This CDR3 has 16 amino acids. The V gene's germline CDR1 is SGHRS and CDR2 YFSETQ. The CDR3 loop reads CASSLRVTEQNTEAFF. DNA of the CDR3: TGCGCCAGCAGCTTGAGGGTTACGGAGCAGAACACTGAAGCTTTCTTT.

In the case of this clonotype: A read error may explain this, as a much larger clone is one base away. The chain couples TRBV24-1 to TRBJ2-1; 8 nucleotides line up with TRBD1. Germline lookup yields CDR1 KGHDR and CDR2 SFDVKD. V shed 4 bases, J shed 5 bases, and the junction held 9 bases outside the gene matches. CDR3 length: 16 amino acids. The CDR3, as DNA: TGTGCCACCAGTGAATCGACAGGGGCGTCCCACAATGAGCAGTTCTTC. Amino acid sequence: CATSESTGASHNEQFF.

This clonotype was observed at least ten times. This rearrangement joins TRBV7-2 to TRBJ2-2; TRBD1 or TRBD2 may be the D gene (6 bases each). Trimming took off 1 base at V and 3 bases at J, with 15 bases between the two ends. CDR1 and CDR2 from the germline V gene are SGHTA and FQGNSA. There are 17 residues in the CDR3. In DNA, the CDR3 is TGTGCCAGCAGCTTAGTTCCGGGGGCCCTGGACACCGGGGAGCTGTTTTTT. It specifies CASSLVPGALDTGELFF.

This sequence joins TRBV27 and TRBJ2-7, with unresolved D. V was clipped by 8 bases and J by 5 bases, with 16 bases between them. Germline V lookup: CDR1 MNHEY, CDR2 SMNVEV (reference sequence). The CDR3 extends over 13 amino acids. The CDR3 region is CASSPRAGHEQYF. Here the CDR3 DNA reads TGTGCCAGCTCACCAAGGGCAGGCCACGAGCAGTACTTC.